This T cell receptor (beta chain) was identified in a study of tumor and adjacent non-tumor tissue in lung cancer. No cell sorting was done before RNA was extracted from the tissue. Donors were chemotherapy-naive, newly diagnosed lung cancer surgical patients in China, August–late 2014. The library came from three nested PCR rounds adapted from ARM-PCR protocols. One entry per CDR3 protein, called by TCRdb with MiXCR from the multiplex PCR reads. The repertoire holds roughly 150,000 distinct CDR3 sequences, with approximately 66% as singletons. Germline CDR1 and CDR2: LGHNA and YNFKEQ. The CDR3 covers 17 residues. Points on this clonotype: Its antigen is not known. At one end, the junction sequence differs from germline, possibly due to a read error.

Overall study findings and caveats: Tumor tissue had significantly higher TCR diversity than normal lung. Normal lung showed higher cumulative top 100 clone frequency than tumor. Tumor TCR diversity, when higher, was linked to shorter survival.

Sequenced material: lung tumor tissue. This clonotype was sampled from a man between 60 and 75 years old with small cell lung cancer. V usage is TRBV4-2 and J usage is TRBJ2-3; 9 positions agree with TRBD2. CDR3 region: CASSQHLAGCLADMQYF. CDR3 sequence (DNA): TGTGCCAGCAGCCAACATCTAGCGGGATGCCTGGCAGATATGCAGTATTTT.